Listed below are T cell receptor beta chains from one sample, sequenced in a study of CD8 T cells in Susac syndrome. TCRdb re-called the immunoSEQ multiplex PCR reads through MiXCR, storing one row per CDR3 protein. The table has 150,000 to 200,000 distinct CDR3 sequences, roughly 95% seen once; the top ten hold approximately 0.14%. Source material: CD4+ T cells from PBMCs. These receptors originate from a human donor in good health. CDR3s include the opening cysteine and the closing phenylalanine or tryptophan. Size is omitted from some rows. Given values are once, few, many or a class for expanded clones.

abundance,j_gene,v_gene,CDR3aa
.,TRBJ2-4,TRBV29-1,CSVDAGFAKNIQYF
.,TRBJ1-2,TRBV20-1,CSASLASTGTNYGYTF
.,TRBJ2-1,TRBV27,CASSLSLAGGYNEQFF
.,TRBJ2-7,TRBV5-1,CASSLEKGGASYEQYF
.,TRBJ2-7,TRBV5-1,CASSLTGERSYEQYF
.,TRBJ2-2,TRBV9,CASSVRDSRWTGELFF
.,TRBJ2-2,TRBV7-8,CASSLARSPLWTGELFF
.,TRBJ2-1,TRBV24-1,CATSLIYNEQFF
.,TRBJ2-5,TRBV29-1,CSVVERGGRETQYF
.,TRBJ1-2,TRBV2,CASSDNARGYGYTF
.,TRBJ2-4,TRBV18,CASSPPGLDQNIQYF
.,TRBJ1-4,TRBV7-2,CASSPPGGSGKLFF
.,TRBJ1-1,TRBV18,CASSRDGGNTEAFF
.,TRBJ1-6,TRBV25-1,CASSGNPGPGTGNSPLHF
.,TRBJ2-7,TRBV27,CASSPDRTPEQYF
.,TRBJ2-3,TRBV20-1,CSAPQGVSTDTQYF
.,TRBJ1-1,TRBV20-1,CSATQGLTEAFF
.,TRBJ1-3,TRBV12-3/TRBV12-4,CASSPGRGLGNTIYF
.,TRBJ1-6,TRBV7-9,CASSLGTVSDSPLHF
once,TRBJ1-2,TRBV28,CASSIKDRAAGYTF
.,TRBJ1-3,TRBV9,CASSVTSSGNTIYF
.,TRBJ1-2,TRBV7-9,CASSLTRTDGYTF